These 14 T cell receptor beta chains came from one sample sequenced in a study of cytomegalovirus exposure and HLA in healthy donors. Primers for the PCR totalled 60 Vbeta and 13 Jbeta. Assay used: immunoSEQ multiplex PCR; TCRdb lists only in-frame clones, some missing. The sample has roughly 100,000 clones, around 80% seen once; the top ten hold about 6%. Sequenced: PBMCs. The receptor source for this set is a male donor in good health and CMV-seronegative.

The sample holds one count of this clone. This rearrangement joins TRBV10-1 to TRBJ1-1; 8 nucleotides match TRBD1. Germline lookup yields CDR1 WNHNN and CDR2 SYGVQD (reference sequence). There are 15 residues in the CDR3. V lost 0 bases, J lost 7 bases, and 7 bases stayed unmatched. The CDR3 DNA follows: TGCGCCAGCAGTGAGTCATTTCCCGGACAGGGTGAAGCTTTCTTT. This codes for CASSESFPGQGEAFF.

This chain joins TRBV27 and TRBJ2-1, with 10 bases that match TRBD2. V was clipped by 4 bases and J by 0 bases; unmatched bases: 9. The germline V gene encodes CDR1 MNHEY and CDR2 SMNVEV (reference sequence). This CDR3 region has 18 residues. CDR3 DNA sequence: TGTGCCAGCAGTTCTAGGACTAGCGGAGGGTTCTCCTACAATGAGCAGTTCTTC. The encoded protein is CASSSRTSGGFSYNEQFF.

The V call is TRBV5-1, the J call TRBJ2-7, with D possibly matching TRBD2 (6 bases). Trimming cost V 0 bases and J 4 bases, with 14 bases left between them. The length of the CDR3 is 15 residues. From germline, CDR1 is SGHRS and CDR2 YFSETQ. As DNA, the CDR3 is TGCGCCAGCAGCTTGGGGCGGGGCGGGATTTACGAGCAGTACTTC. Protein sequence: CASSLGRGGIYEQYF.

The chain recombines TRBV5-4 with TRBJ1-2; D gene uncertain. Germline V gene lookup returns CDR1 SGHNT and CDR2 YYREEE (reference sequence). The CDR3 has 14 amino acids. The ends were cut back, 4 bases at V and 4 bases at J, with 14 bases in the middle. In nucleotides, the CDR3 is TGTGCCAGCAGCGCGGGAGGATTTGGCTATGGCTACACCTTC. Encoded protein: CASSAGGFGYGYTF. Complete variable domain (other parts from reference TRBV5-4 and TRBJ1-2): ETGVTQSPTHLIKTRGQQVTLRCSSQSGHNTVSWYQQALGQGPQFIFQYYREEENGRGNFPPRFSGLQFPNYSSELNVNALELDDSALYLCASSAGGFGYGYTFGSGTRLTVV.

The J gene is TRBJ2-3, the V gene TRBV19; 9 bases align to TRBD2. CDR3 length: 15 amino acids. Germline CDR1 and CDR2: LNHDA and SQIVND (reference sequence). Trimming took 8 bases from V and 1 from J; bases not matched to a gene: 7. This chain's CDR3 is CASRDVAGGTDTQYF. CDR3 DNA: TGTGCCAGTCGAGATGTAGCGGGAGGCACAGATACGCAGTATTTT.

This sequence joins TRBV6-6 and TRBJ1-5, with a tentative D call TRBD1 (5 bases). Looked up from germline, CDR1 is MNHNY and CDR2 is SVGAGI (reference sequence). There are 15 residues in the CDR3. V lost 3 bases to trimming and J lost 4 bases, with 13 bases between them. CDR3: CASSYPDSLNQPQHF. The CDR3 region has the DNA TGTGCCAGCAGTTATCCCGACAGTCTAAATCAGCCCCAGCATTTT.

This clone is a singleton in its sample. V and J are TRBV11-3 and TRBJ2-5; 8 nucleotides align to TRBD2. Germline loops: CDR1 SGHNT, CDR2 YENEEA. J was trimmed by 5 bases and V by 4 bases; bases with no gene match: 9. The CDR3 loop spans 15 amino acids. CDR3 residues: CASSSGTRSRETQYF. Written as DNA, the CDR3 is TGTGCCAGCAGCTCCGGGACTAGGAGCAGGGAGACCCAGTACTTC.

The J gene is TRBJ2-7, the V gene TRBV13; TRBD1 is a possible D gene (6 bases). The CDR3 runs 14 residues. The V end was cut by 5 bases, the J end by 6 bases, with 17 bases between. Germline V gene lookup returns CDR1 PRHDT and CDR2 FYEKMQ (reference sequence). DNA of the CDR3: TGTGCCAGCAGCACCGCACTAACAGGGCGCGAGCAGTACTTC. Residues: CASSTALTGREQYF.

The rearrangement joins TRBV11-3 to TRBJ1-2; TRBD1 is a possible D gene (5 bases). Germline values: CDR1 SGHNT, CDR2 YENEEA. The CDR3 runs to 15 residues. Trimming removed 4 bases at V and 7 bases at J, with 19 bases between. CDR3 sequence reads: CASSSRSTVFGGYTF. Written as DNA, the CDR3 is TGTGCCAGCAGCTCTCGATCGACAGTGTTTGGTGGCTACACCTTC. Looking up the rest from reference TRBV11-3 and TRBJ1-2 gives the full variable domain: EAGVVQSPRYKIIEKKQPVAFWCNPISGHNTLYWYLQNLGQGPELLIRYENEEAVDDSQLPKDRFSAERLKGVDSTLKIQPAELGDSAVYLCASSSRSTVFGGYTFGSGTRLTVV.

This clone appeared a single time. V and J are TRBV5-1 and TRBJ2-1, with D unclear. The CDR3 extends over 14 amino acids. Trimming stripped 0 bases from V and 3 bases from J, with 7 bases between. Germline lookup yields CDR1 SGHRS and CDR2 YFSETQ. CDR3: CASSLASHYNEQFF. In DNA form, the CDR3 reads TGCGCCAGCAGCTTGGCTAGTCACTACAATGAGCAGTTCTTC.

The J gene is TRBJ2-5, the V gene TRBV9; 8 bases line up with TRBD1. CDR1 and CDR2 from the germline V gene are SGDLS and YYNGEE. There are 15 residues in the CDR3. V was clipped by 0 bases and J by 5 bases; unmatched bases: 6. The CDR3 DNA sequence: TGTGCCAGCAGCGTAGTCGGGACAGGACGGGAGACCCAGTACTTC. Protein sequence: CASSVVGTGRETQYF.

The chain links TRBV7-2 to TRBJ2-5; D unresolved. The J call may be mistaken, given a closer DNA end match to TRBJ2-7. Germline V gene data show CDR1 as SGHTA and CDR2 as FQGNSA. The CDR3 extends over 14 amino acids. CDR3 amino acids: CASSLEQSSYEQYF. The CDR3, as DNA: TGTGCCAGCAGCTTAGAACAGAGCTCCTACGAGCAGTACTTC.

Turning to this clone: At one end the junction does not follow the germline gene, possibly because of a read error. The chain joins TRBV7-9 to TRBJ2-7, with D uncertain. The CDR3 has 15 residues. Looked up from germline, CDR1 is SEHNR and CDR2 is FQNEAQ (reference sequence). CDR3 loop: CSSSLPDSLPYEQYF. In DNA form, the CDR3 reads TGTTCCAGCAGCTTACCCGACTCTCTACCCTACGAGCAGTACTTC.

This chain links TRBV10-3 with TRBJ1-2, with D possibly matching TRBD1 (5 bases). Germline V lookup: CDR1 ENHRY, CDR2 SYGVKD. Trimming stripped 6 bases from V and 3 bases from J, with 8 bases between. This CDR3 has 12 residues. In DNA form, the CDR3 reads TGTGCCATCAGCGTACAGGACTATGGCTACACCTTC. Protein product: CAISVQDYGYTF.